A selection of T cell receptor beta chains follows, all from one sample in a study of OX40 agonist ivuxolimab in advanced cancers. The assay was immunoSEQ multiplex PCR, and TCRdb's table has in-frame clones only and misses some. Of around 75,000 clones in the sample, roughly 89% were seen once. The material sequenced was CD4+ or CD8+ T cells sorted from blood, taken in a trial of the OX40 agonist ivuxolimab. The receptors stem from an adult with an advanced solid tumor such as melanoma, head and neck, liver or kidney cancer. The CDR3 runs from the conserved cysteine through the conserved F or W. D genes are given only for firm matches. Clone size is given for some rows only: seen once, a few or many times, or a class if the clone is expanded.

TRBV7-9	.	TRBJ2-3	TRBD2	CASSSGGGQRTDTQYF	TGTGCCAGCAGCTCCGGGGGGGGCCAGCGCACAGATACGCAGTATTTT
TRBV2	.	TRBJ1-1	.	CASSGQVANTEAFF	TGTGCCAGCAGTGGCCAGGTTGCGAACACTGAAGCTTTCTTT
TRBV14	.	TRBJ2-3	.	CASSFFSGYQLADTQYF	TGTGCCAGCAGTTTCTTCAGCGGCTATCAATTGGCAGATACGCAGTATTTT
TRBV28	.	TRBJ2-2	TRBD1	CASSLGTGGSGELFF	TGTGCCAGCAGTTTAGGGACAGGAGGGTCCGGGGAGCTGTTTTTT
TRBV11-1	.	TRBJ1-4	.	CASSLGVGEKLFF	TGTGCCAGCAGCTTAGGGGTTGGGGAAAAACTGTTTTTT
TRBV5-1	.	TRBJ1-4	.	CASSLAREINEKLFF	TGCGCCAGCAGCTTGGCCCGGGAAATAAATGAAAAACTGTTTTTT
TRBV2	.	TRBJ1-5	.	CASSGIQWGMSNQPQHF	TGTGCCAGCAGTGGGATCCAATGGGGAATGAGCAATCAGCCCCAGCATTTT
TRBV28	.	TRBJ1-5	TRBD1	CASSFPGTGDVLKPQHF	TGTGCCAGCAGCTTCCCCGGGACAGGGGACGTCTTAAAGCCCCAGCATTTT
TRBV4-1	.	TRBJ2-5	TRBD2	CASSRRTSAEETQYF	TGCGCCAGCAGCCGCCGGACTAGCGCTGAAGAGACCCAGTACTTC
TRBV6-1	.	TRBJ1-2	.	CASRATDHNYGYTF	TGTGCCAGCAGAGCGACAGACCACAACTATGGCTACACCTTC
TRBV7-2	.	TRBJ1-2	.	CASSFWERGGYTF	TGTGCCAGCAGCTTTTGGGAGAGAGGGGGCTACACCTTC
TRBV13	.	TRBJ1-3	TRBD1	CASSSRTGGGGNTIYF	TGTGCCAGCAGCTCCAGGACAGGGGGCGGTGGAAACACCATATATTTT
TRBV10-3	few	TRBJ1-2	TRBD1	CAISAPTGPYGYTF	TGTGCCATCAGTGCCCCGACAGGGCCCTATGGCTACACCTTC
TRBV4-2	.	TRBJ1-5	.	CASSQDGIGRNQPQHF	TGTGCCAGCAGCCAAGATGGTATTGGGCGCAATCAGCCCCAGCATTTT
TRBV5-1	.	TRBJ2-5	.	CASTLRGEETQYF	TGCGCCAGCACCTTGCGCGGGGAGGAGACCCAGTACTTC
TRBV7-6	.	TRBJ2-7	.	CASSLSASYEQYF	TGTGCCAGCAGCTTATCAGCTTCCTACGAGCAGTACTTC
TRBV18	.	TRBJ2-3	.	CASSPDYLAGDTQYF	TGTGCCAGCTCACCGGACTATCTCGCAGGCGATACGCAGTATTTT
TRBV21-1	.	TRBJ2-2	.	CASSRPPWGSGSAGELFF	.
TRBV4-1	once	TRBJ2-3	.	CASSQGRDVVTQYF	TGCGCCAGCAGCCAAGGGAGGGACGTAGTTACGCAGTATTTT
TRBV18	once	TRBJ2-7	.	CASSPAGASEQYF	TGTGCCAGCTCACCGGCAGGGGCCTCCGAGCAGTACTTC
TRBV15	.	TRBJ1-6	.	CATSRDPSGDSPLHF	TGTGCCACCAGCAGAGATCCCAGTGGAGATTCACCCCTCCACTTT
TRBV30	.	TRBJ2-5	.	CAGKPWGRLRETQYF	TGTGCCGGCAAACCTTGGGGCAGGCTTAGGGAGACCCAGTACTTC
TRBV6-1	.	TRBJ1-2	.	CASSDQRVRNYGYTF	TGTGCCAGCAGTGACCAGAGGGTCCGGAACTATGGCTACACCTTC
TRBV7-2	.	TRBJ2-5	.	CASSSDTNQETQYF	TGTGCCAGCAGCTCGGACACCAACCAAGAGACCCAGTACTTC
TRBV18	once	TRBJ1-2	TRBD1	CASSPQTPGQGQGYGYTF	TGTGCCAGCTCGCCCCAGACCCCGGGACAGGGCCAGGGCTATGGCTACACCTTC
TRBV11-3	.	TRBJ2-7	TRBD2	CASSFRGGGPYEQYF	TGTGCCAGCAGCTTCCGGGGCGGGGGACCCTACGAGCAGTACTTC
TRBV11-2	.	TRBJ1-4	TRBD1	CASSLAGQGDEKLFF	TGTGCCAGCAGCTTAGCAGGACAGGGAGATGAAAAACTGTTTTTT
TRBV6-6	once	TRBJ1-1	TRBD1	CASSYDRGNTEAFF	TGTGCCAGCAGTTACGACAGGGGGAACACTGAAGCTTTCTTT
TRBV5-1	.	TRBJ2-7	TRBD2	CASSLGLAGDSDEQYF	TGCGCCAGCAGCCTGGGGCTAGCGGGAGATAGCGACGAGCAGTACTTC
TRBV29-1	.	TRBJ1-1	.	CSVEGNVRGTEAFF	TGCAGCGTTGAAGGGAACGTTAGAGGCACTGAAGCTTTCTTT
TRBV10-3	.	TRBJ2-3	.	CAISVLDTQYF	TGTGCCATCAGTGTGTTAGATACGCAGTATTTT
TRBV4-1	once	TRBJ2-7	TRBD2	CASSPTSGRREQYF	TGCGCCAGCAGCCCCACTAGCGGGAGGCGCGAGCAGTACTTC
TRBV12-5	.	TRBJ1-6	.	CASGLVREPLTLHF	TGTGCTAGTGGTTTGGTACGAGAGCCTCTAACCCTCCACTTT
TRBV19	once	TRBJ1-5	TRBD1	CASSIRFGQGKHQPQHF	TGTGCCAGTAGTATTCGCTTCGGACAGGGAAAACATCAGCCCCAGCATTTT
TRBV11-2	.	TRBJ2-6	.	CASSPTNGANVLTF	TGTGCCAGCAGCCCCACTAATGGGGCCAACGTCCTGACTTTC
TRBV7-8	.	TRBJ2-7	.	CASSLVPSAVTYEQYF	TGTGCCAGCAGCTTAGTTCCTAGCGCCGTAACCTACGAGCAGTACTTC
TRBV6-1	.	TRBJ2-7	.	CASSKEGRTTYEQYF	TGTGCCAGCAGTAAAGAGGGACGGACTACTTACGAGCAGTACTTC
TRBV27	.	TRBJ2-1	.	CASSPPLIGINEQFF	TGTGCCAGCAGTCCCCCTTTAATAGGGATCAATGAGCAGTTCTTC
TRBV25-1	.	TRBJ2-5	.	CASRVLETQYF	TGTGCCAGCAGAGTACTAGAGACCCAGTACTTC
TRBV6-6	.	TRBJ2-6	.	CATPGDSGANVLTF	TGTGCCACCCCCGGCGACTCTGGGGCCAACGTCCTGACTTTC
TRBV6-6	.	TRBJ1-2	TRBD1	CASSQWGQFYGYTF	TGTGCCAGCAGTCAGTGGGGACAGTTCTATGGCTACACCTTC
TRBV27	.	TRBJ1-1	.	CASSSSGGTEAFF	TGTGCCAGCAGTTCCTCGGGCGGCACTGAAGCTTTCTTT
TRBV28	.	TRBJ2-1	.	CASSSPGRGVEQFF	TGTGCCAGCAGTAGCCCGGGGAGAGGAGTGGAGCAGTTCTTC
TRBV29-1	.	TRBJ2-1	.	CSVETPGSSDNEQFF	TGCAGCGTTGAAACCCCAGGGAGTTCCGACAATGAGCAGTTCTTC
TRBV7-6	once	TRBJ2-7	TRBD1	CASSLGDSYEQYF	TGTGCCAGCAGCTTAGGGGACAGCTACGAGCAGTACTTC
TRBV2	.	TRBJ1-1	.	CASSEGRSRYTEAFF	TGTGCCAGCAGTGAAGGCCGTAGTAGGTACACTGAAGCTTTCTTT
TRBV19	.	TRBJ1-5	TRBD1	CASSAQGAGSQPQHF	TGTGCCAGTAGTGCTCAGGGGGCAGGGAGCCAGCCCCAGCATTTT
TRBV21-1	.	TRBJ2-7	.	CASSAKCRGTPQSAAGLPYEQYF	TGTGCCAGCAGCGCTAAGTGCCGCGGGACTCCCCAGAGTGCCGCGGGACTCCCCTACGAGCAGTACTTC